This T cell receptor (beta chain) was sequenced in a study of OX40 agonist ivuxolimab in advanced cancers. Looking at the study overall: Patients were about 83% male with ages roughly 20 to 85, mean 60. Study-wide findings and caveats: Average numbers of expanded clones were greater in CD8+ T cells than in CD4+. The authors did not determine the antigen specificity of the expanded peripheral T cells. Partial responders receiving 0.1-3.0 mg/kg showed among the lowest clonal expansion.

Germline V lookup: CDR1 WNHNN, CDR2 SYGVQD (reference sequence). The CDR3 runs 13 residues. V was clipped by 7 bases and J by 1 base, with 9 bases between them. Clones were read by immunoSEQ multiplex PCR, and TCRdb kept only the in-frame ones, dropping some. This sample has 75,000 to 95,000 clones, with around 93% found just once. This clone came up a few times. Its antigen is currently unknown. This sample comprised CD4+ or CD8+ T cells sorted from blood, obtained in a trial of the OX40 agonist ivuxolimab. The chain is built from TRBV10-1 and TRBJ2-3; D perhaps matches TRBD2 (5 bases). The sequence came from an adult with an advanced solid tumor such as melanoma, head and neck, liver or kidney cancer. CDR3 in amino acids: CASKKGGTDTQYF. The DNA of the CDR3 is TGCGCCAGCAAGAAGGGAGGCACAGATACGCAGTATTTT.